The 24 T cell receptor beta chains below all came from one sample that was sequenced in a study of shared clonotypes between healthy human individuals. Here immunoSEQ multiplex PCR was the method, and the copy in TCRdb shows in-frame clones only, minus some. This sample yields approximately 980,000 clones, of which around three quarters are seen a single time; roughly 1.5% belongs to the top ten. Sequenced input: memory CD4+ T cells sorted from blood. Subset defined: CD45RA-negative fraction. These TCRs come from a man aged 18 to 35 in good health.

This chain uses TRBV6-1 with TRBJ2-1, with TRBD2 as a possible D gene (5 bases). The V gene lost 3 bases and the J gene lost 0 bases, with 9 bases spanning the gap. This CDR3 region has 15 residues. Germline CDR1 MNHNS, CDR2 SASEGT. The CDR3 DNA reads TGTGCCAGCAGTGAGACTATTCCCTCCTACAATGAGCAGTTCTTC. Translation: CASSETIPSYNEQFF.

The chain couples TRBV19 to TRBJ1-2; D might be TRBD1 (5 bases). The V end was cut by 1 base, the J end by 0 bases, with 9 bases between. Germline assignment: CDR1 LNHDA and CDR2 SQIVND (reference sequence). This CDR3 has 15 amino acids. The CDR3 nucleotides read TGTGCCAGTAGTATAGGGCAGGGAGCTAACTATGGCTACACCTTC. It yields the protein CASSIGQGANYGYTF. Combining the CDR3 with reference TRBV19 and TRBJ1-2 gives the whole variable domain DGGITQSPKYLFRKEGQNVTLSCEQNLNHDAMYWYRQDPGQGLRLIYYSQIVNDFQKGDIAEGYSVSREKKESFPLTVTSAQKNPTAFYLCASSIGQGANYGYTFGSGTRLTVV.

This clone was seen a single time. The chain employs TRBV19 and TRBJ1-2; 8 nucleotides line up with TRBD1. CDR3 length: 12 amino acids. Germline assignment: CDR1 LNHDA and CDR2 SQIVND (reference sequence). The J segment lost 4 bases and the V segment lost 11 bases, leaving 6 bases of the junction unmatched. The CDR3 is CAASGTGYGYTF. As DNA, the CDR3 is TGTGCCGCCTCCGGGACAGGCTATGGCTACACCTTC.

The CDR3 region has the DNA TGTGCCACCAGCAGAGATCCCCTAGGCGGGGAGACCCAGTACTTC. This encodes CATSRDPLGGETQYF. V gene TRBV15 combines with J gene TRBJ2-5; the D gene is possibly TRBD2 (5 bases). The CDR3 runs 15 residues. From germline, CDR1 is LNHNV and CDR2 YYDKDF (reference sequence). With 0 bases removed from V and 5 bases from J, the gap between germline ends came to 13 bases.

V usage is TRBV14 and J usage is TRBJ2-7; TRBD2 agrees at 11 bases. The CDR3 length is 15 residues. The V gene's germline CDR1 is SGHDN and CDR2 FVKESK. V lost 5 bases, J lost 3 bases, and 6 bases stayed unmatched. The CDR3 spells CASSYGTSGNYEQYF. CDR3 coding DNA: TGTGCCAGCAGCTACGGGACTAGCGGTAACTACGAGCAGTACTTC.

This clone turned up a few times. This sequence joins TRBV6-6 and TRBJ1-1, with unresolved D. V was cut by 7 bases and J by 0 bases, with 12 bases left in between. Germline CDR1 MNHNY, CDR2 SVGAGI (reference sequence). The CDR3 runs to 14 residues. CDR3 sequence reads: CASNVQNMNTEAFF. In DNA form, the CDR3 reads TGTGCCAGCAACGTTCAGAACATGAACACTGAAGCTTTCTTT.

The J gene is TRBJ1-5, the V gene TRBV18; D uncertain. Trimming took 5 bases from V and 2 from J, leaving 10 bases between them. The CDR3 contains 14 residues. Germline V gene data show CDR1 as KGHSH and CDR2 as LQKENI. For the CDR3, the DNA is TGTGCCAGCTCATCCGAGGGAGGCAATCAGCCCCAGCATTTT. Residues: CASSSEGGNQPQHF.

The chain recombines TRBV10-3 with TRBJ2-2, with a possible D match to TRBD2 (6 bases). Germline CDR1 reads ENHRY; CDR2 reads SYGVKD. The V end was cut by 5 bases, the J end by 1 base, with 11 bases between. The CDR3 has 15 residues. The CDR3 is CAISPRDLNTGELFF. The CDR3 region has the DNA TGTGCCATCAGTCCCCGGGACTTGAACACCGGGGAGCTGTTTTTT.

On this clone: The sample has other DNA sequences that encode this CDR3 too. The genes are TRBV7-9 and TRBJ2-3, with 8 nucleotides matching TRBD2. CDR1 SEHNR and CDR2 FQNEAQ come from the germline V gene (reference sequence). The V segment lost 1 base and the J segment 2 bases; nucleotides outside the gene matches: 2. This CDR3 region has 15 residues. The CDR3 loop reads CASSLGLANTDTQYF. CDR3 bases: TGTGCCAGCAGCTTAGGACTAGCGAACACAGATACGCAGTATTTT.

This rearrangement joins TRBV30 to TRBJ1-6, with D unresolved. Germline CDR1 reads GTSNPN; CDR2 reads SVGIG (reference sequence). This CDR3 has 17 amino acids. The germline V and J ends were trimmed by 2 bases and 6 bases, with 20 bases remaining between them. DNA for the CDR3: TGTGCCTGGAGTACCCGCCCGGGCACCGGCTTTAATTCACCCCTCCACTTT. This encodes CAWSTRPGTGFNSPLHF.

V and J are TRBV2 and TRBJ2-2, with D possibly TRBD1 on 5 matching bases. Trimming cost V 4 bases and J 5 bases, with 8 bases left between them. Per germline, CDR1 SNHLY and CDR2 FYNNEI. The CDR3 length is 13 residues. CDR3 in amino acids: CASSGKGTGELFF. The DNA for the CDR3 is TGTGCCAGCAGTGGGAAGGGGACCGGGGAGCTGTTTTTT.

The chain couples TRBV5-4 to TRBJ2-4, with 8 bases that match TRBD1. The CDR3 has 14 amino acids. After removal of 4 bases from V and 3 bases from J, the junction contained 3 bases not matched to a gene. Germline V CDR1 and CDR2: SGHNT, YYREEE (reference sequence). The CDR3 spells CASSPGQDKNIQYF. In DNA, the CDR3 is TGTGCCAGCAGCCCGGGACAGGACAAAAACATTCAGTACTTC.

With regard to this clone: Other DNA sequences in the sample encode the same CDR3. The V call is TRBV5-6, the J call TRBJ2-3, with D maybe TRBD1 (5 bases). The CDR3 spans 13 residues. Germline V gene data show CDR1 as SGHDT and CDR2 as YYEEEE. V shed 1 base and J shed 4 bases, with 7 bases lying between them. As DNA, the CDR3 is TGTGCCAGCAGCTTGCCAGGGCCAGATACGCAGTATTTT. Its translation: CASSLPGPDTQYF.

The chain has TRBV30 and TRBJ2-3; TRBD2 matches 12 bases. V dropped 4 bases and J dropped 3; count of bases not matched to a gene: 11. In germline, CDR1 is GTSNPN, CDR2 SVGIG (reference sequence). There are 17 residues in the CDR3. CDR3 region: CAWNPASGGAYTDTQYF. Written as DNA, the CDR3 is TGTGCCTGGAACCCCGCTAGCGGGGGGGCCTATACAGATACGCAGTATTTT.

The chain is built from TRBV7-8 and TRBJ2-2; D remains ambiguous. Trimming shortened V by 5 bases and J by 4 bases, and 8 bases separated the two germline ends. CDR1 SGHVS and CDR2 FQNEAQ come from the germline V gene. The CDR3 loop spans 13 amino acids. The CDR3 DNA follows: TGTGCCAGCAGCCGTGACCTCACCGGGGAGCTGTTTTTT. Protein product: CASSRDLTGELFF.

The chain combines TRBV5-8 with TRBJ2-7, with 12 positions matching TRBD2. V lost 5 bases to trimming and J lost 2 bases; unmatched junction nucleotides: 11. The CDR3 consists of 17 residues. The germline V gene has CDR1 SGHTS and CDR2 YDEGEE. The CDR3 bases are TGTGCCAGCAGTCCACACAGACTAGCGGGAGAAACCTACGAGCAGTACTTC. Translated, it gives CASSPHRLAGETYEQYF.

The CDR3 bases are TGTGCCAGCAGCCCCATTAGCGGGAATGACCAAGAGACCCAGTACTTC. Protein: CASSPISGNDQETQYF. The chain recombines TRBV25-1 with TRBJ2-5; 8 nucleotides line up with TRBD2. The V and J ends lost 6 bases and 0 bases, in that order; junction bases with no gene match: 9. The CDR3 runs 16 residues. Germline CDR1 reads MGHDK; CDR2 reads SYGVNS.

The chain carries TRBV29-1 and TRBJ2-5; 10 nucleotides agree with TRBD1. The CDR3 runs 13 residues. From germline, CDR1 is SQVTM and CDR2 ANQGSEA. V was pared by 8 bases and J by 1 base, with 4 bases of the junction left unmatched. As DNA, the CDR3 is TGCAGCTCGGGACAGGGGTTCCAAGAGACCCAGTACTTC. Translated, it gives CSSGQGFQETQYF.

The V and J genes are TRBV30 and TRBJ2-1; 11 bases are shared with TRBD1. The germline gives CDR1 GTSNPN, CDR2 SVGIG (reference sequence). The CDR3 is 13 residues long. Unmatched junction bases numbered 1, after V lost 2 bases and J lost 7 bases. The CDR3 DNA reads as TGTGCCTGGAGTTGGGACAGGGGGAATGAGCAGTTCTTC. Translation: CAWSWDRGNEQFF.

The chain carries TRBV5-4 and TRBJ2-1, with TRBD1 as a possible D gene (6 bases). Germline assignment: CDR1 SGHNT and CDR2 YYREEE (reference sequence). V was shortened by 4 bases and J by 4 bases, with 15 bases between the two germline ends. The length of the CDR3 is 15 residues. The CDR3 loop is CASSLRQDHYNEQFF. CDR3 DNA: TGTGCCAGCAGCCTGCGACAGGATCATTACAATGAGCAGTTCTTC. Based on the CDR3 plus reference TRBV5-4 and TRBJ2-1, the full variable domain is ETGVTQSPTHLIKTRGQQVTLRCSSQSGHNTVSWYQQALGQGPQFIFQYYREEENGRGNFPPRFSGLQFPNYSSELNVNALELDDSALYLCASSLRQDHYNEQFFGPGTRLTVL.

V gene TRBV19 combines with J gene TRBJ1-2; D not resolved. Germline V gene sequence: CDR1 LNHDA, CDR2 SQIVND (reference sequence). This CDR3 is built from 14 residues. V was pared by 10 bases and J by 1 base, with 16 bases between. This CDR3 reads CATSYGSFNYGYTF. CDR3 nucleotide sequence: TGTGCCACATCGTACGGTTCCTTTAACTATGGCTACACCTTC.

The gene calls are TRBV2 and TRBJ1-1, with 8 bases identical to TRBD1. The CDR3 contains 13 residues. Germline lookup yields CDR1 SNHLY and CDR2 FYNNEI. After removal of 5 bases from V and 4 bases from J, the junction contained 3 bases not matched to a gene. For the CDR3, the DNA is TGTGCCAGCAGTATGACAGGGGCCACTGAAGCTTTCTTT. This encodes CASSMTGATEAFF.

V gene TRBV2 combines with J gene TRBJ1-1; D remains ambiguous. The CDR3 sequence is 13 residues long. Germline V lookup: CDR1 SNHLY, CDR2 FYNNEI. Trimming pared 7 bases from V and 2 bases from J, leaving 11 bases between. CDR3 residues: CASIRQINTEAFF. CDR3 DNA sequence: TGTGCCAGCATAAGGCAGATTAACACTGAAGCTTTCTTT.

Concerning this clone itself: Within the sample, other DNA sequences also encode this same CDR3. The chain couples TRBV11-3 to TRBJ2-3; D is perhaps TRBD2 (5 bases). CDR1 is SGHNT and CDR2 is YENEEA in the germline V gene. The CDR3 has 14 residues. V shed 1 base and J shed 4 bases, with 9 bases lying between them. CDR3 sequence: CASSLGGSADTQYF. The CDR3 DNA reads TGTGCCAGCAGCTTAGGTGGGAGTGCAGATACGCAGTATTTT.